This T cell receptor beta chain was recorded in a study of CD8 T cells in ankylosing spondylitis. As concerns this clonotype: Its antigen is unknown.

Findings and caveats of the study: The study looked at matched synovial fluid samples from ankylosing spondylitis patients. Disease-linked clones were reported to be significantly enriched there. With a CD8+ phenotype, disease-linked clones were relatively rare in peripheral blood.

Quantitative molecular-barcoded 5'-RACE generated the TCR beta libraries. TCRdb reprocessed the 5' RACE reads with MiXCR, giving one entry per CDR3 protein. The data show roughly 260,000 distinct CDR3 sequences, roughly 20% seen once. The junction had 14 bases not matched to a gene; V was cut back by 0 bases and J by 9 bases. This CDR3 spans 18 amino acids. Per germline, CDR1 ENHRY and CDR2 SYGVKD. The chain carries TRBV10-3 and TRBJ2-1; 10 nucleotides align to TRBD2. Specimen: blood, either unsorted or a sorted T cell fraction (not recorded which). The TCR originated in a male donor with ankylosing spondylitis or in good health (not recorded which). CDR3 loop: CAISESISSGSFGGEQFF. The CDR3 region has the DNA TGTGCCATCAGTGAGTCTATATCTAGCGGGAGTTTCGGAGGTGAGCAGTTCTTC.